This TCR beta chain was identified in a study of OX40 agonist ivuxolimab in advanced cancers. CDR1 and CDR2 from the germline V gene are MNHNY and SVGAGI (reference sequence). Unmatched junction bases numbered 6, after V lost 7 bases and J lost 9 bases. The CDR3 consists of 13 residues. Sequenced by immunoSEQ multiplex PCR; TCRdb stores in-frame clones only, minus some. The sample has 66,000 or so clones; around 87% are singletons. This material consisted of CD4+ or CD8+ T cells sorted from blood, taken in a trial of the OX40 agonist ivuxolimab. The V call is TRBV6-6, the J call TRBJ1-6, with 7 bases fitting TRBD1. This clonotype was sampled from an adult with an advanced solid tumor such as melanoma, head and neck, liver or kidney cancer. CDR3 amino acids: CASTGQVPSPLHF. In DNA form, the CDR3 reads TGTGCCAGCACCGGACAGGTTCCTTCACCCCTCCACTTT.